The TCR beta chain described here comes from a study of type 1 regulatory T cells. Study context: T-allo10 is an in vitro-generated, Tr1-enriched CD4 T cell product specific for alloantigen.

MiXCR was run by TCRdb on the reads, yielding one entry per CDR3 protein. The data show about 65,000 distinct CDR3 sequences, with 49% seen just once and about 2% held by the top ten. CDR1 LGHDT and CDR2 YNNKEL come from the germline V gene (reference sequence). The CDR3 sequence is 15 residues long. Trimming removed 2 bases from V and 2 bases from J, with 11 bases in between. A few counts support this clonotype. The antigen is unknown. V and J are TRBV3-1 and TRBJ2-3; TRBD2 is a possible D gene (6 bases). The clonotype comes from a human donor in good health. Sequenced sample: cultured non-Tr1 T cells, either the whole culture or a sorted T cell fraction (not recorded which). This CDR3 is CASSQTGGVTDTQYF. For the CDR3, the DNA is TGTGCCAGCAGCCAAACCGGCGGGGTCACAGATACGCAGTATTTT.